This T cell receptor beta chain was identified during a study of T cells after yellow fever vaccination. Study in general: Preparing low-cell-number fractions relied on SMART-Seq v4 Ultra Low Input.

This clonotype was detected a few times. Antigen specificity is unknown. Study results and limitations: The presence of abundant clonotypes contaminating from the bulk population was possible in FACS-sorted repertoires.

TCRdb used MiXCR to reprocess the 5' RACE reads, holding one entry per CDR3 protein. The sample shows 620,000 or so distinct CDR3 sequences, approximately 13% of them seen only once. The CDR3 sequence is 16 residues long. Germline loops: CDR1 DFQATT, CDR2 SNEGSKA (reference sequence). V was clipped by 0 bases and J by 1 base, with 16 bases between them. Source: PBMCs, taken on the day of the yellow fever booster vaccination. This clonotype was sampled from a man aged 30-40 years who received the YFV17D yellow fever vaccine. This rearrangement joins TRBV20-1 to TRBJ2-7; maybe TRBD1 (6 bases). The CDR3 nucleotides are TGCAGTGCTAGAGATAGAGGGGGATGGAGGTCCTACGAGCAGTACTTC. Its translation is CSARDRGGWRSYEQYF.